This T cell receptor beta chain was retrieved from a study of blood T cell repertoires in COVID-19. Study-wide background: Sites in the United States, Italy and Spain provided acute and convalescent COVID-19 samples. Nucleic acid was either cDNA or gDNA, and it came from T cells, B-cell-depleted T cells, or PBMCs.

Study processing details: Nucleated cell counts were estimated from reference gene primer amplification. This table comes from immunoSEQ multiplex PCR, and its TCRdb copy is limited to in-frame clones, with some not included. Clone size and V and J calls were adopted from that table, with D and trimming inferred from the DNA. The top ten hold roughly 1.5% of the sample, which has roughly 49,000 clones, less than 90% seen once. The CDR3 contains 14 residues. The junction had 7 bases not matched to a gene; V was cut back by 9 bases and J by 5 bases. Germline CDR1 is ENHRY and CDR2 is SYGVKD. The clonotype was recovered from a man aged 45-65 years with acute or convalescent COVID-19. The chain uses TRBV10-3 and TRBJ1-6; TRBD1 matches at 7 bases. Sequencing was done on a sample of peripheral blood. DNA for the CDR3: TGTGCCATAAAACGGGACAGCGATAATTCACCCCTCCACTTT. Amino acids: CAIKRDSDNSPLHF.